Listed here are 3 T cell receptor beta chains from one sample, sequenced in a study of PD-L1 blockade in urothelial cancer. Data came from immunoSEQ multiplex PCR; TCRdb stores just in-frame clones and leaves some out. The repertoire holds approximately 79,000 clones, with 80% to 95% as singletons. Regarding time point: peripheral blood 6 weeks after treatment start. The sample consisted of PBMCs, taken around atezolizumab (anti-PD-L1) treatment. The receptor set was obtained from an elderly woman with urothelial cancer.

The rearrangement uses TRBV28 and TRBJ1-5; a possible D gene is TRBD1 (5 bases). Germline CDR1 MDHEN, CDR2 SYDVKM. CDR3 length: 13 amino acids. Trimming took off 2 bases at V and 4 bases at J, with 6 bases between the two ends. The CDR3 here is CASSLPGNQPQHF. The DNA of the CDR3 is TGTGCCAGCAGTTTACCAGGGAATCAGCCCCAGCATTTT. The full variable domain, completed using reference TRBV28 and TRBJ1-5, is DVKVTQSSRYLVKRTGEKVFLECVQDMDHENMFWYRQDPGLGLRLIYFSYDVKMKEKGDIPEGYSVSREKKERFSLILESASTNQTSMYLCASSLPGNQPQHFGDGTRLSIL.

This clone appeared a single time. The J gene is TRBJ2-7, the V gene TRBV29-1; D possibly corresponds to TRBD1 (6 bases). V shed 7 bases and J shed 2 bases, with 9 bases lying between them. This CDR3 region has 11 residues. Germline V CDR1 and CDR2: SQVTM, ANQGSEA. The CDR3, as DNA: TGCAGCGCCGGACAGACCTACGAGCAGTACTTC. Its translation is CSAGQTYEQYF.

The chain couples TRBV4-1 to TRBJ1-5; a weak D match, TRBD1 (5 bases). The CDR3 length is 16 residues. V was cut by 0 bases and J by 4 bases, with 13 bases left in between. Germline CDR1 reads MGHRA; CDR2 reads YSYEKL. CDR3 in DNA: TGCGCCAGCAGCCAAGATGTCGGCAGGGCTAATCAGCCCCAGCATTTT. Encoded protein: CASSQDVGRANQPQHF.